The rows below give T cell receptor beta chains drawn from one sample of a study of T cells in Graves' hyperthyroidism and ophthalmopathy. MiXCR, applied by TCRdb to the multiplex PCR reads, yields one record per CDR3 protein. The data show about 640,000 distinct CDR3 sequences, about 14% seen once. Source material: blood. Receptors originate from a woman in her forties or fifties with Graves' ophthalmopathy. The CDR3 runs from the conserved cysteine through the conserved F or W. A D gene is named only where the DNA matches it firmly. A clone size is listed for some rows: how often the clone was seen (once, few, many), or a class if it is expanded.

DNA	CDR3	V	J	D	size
TGTGCCAGCACCTTAGCGGTGTACAATGAGCAGTTCTTC	CASTLAVYNEQFF	TRBV28	TRBJ2-1	-	many
TGTGCCAGTAGGGGGGGCGAAGACGGGGAGCTGTTTTTT	CASRGGEDGELFF	TRBV19	TRBJ2-2	-	few
TGTGCCACCGTGGAAAAGGGGAAGACTATACCTTCGAGCTCCTACAATGAGCAGTTCTTC	CATVEKGKTIPSSSYNEQFF	TRBV6-2/TRBV6-3	TRBJ2-1	-	many
TGCAGTGCCTTTCCCCTAGCGGGAGGGAACTCCTACGAGCAGTACTTC	CSAFPLAGGNSYEQYF	TRBV20-1	TRBJ2-7	TRBD2	many
TGTGCCAGTACCCCGAGGCAGGGGCTAAGCAATCAGCCCCAGCATTTT	CASTPRQGLSNQPQHF	TRBV19	TRBJ1-5	-	-
TGTGCCAGCAAAAGACACCCCAATCAGCCCCAGCATTTT	CASKRHPNQPQHF	TRBV28	TRBJ1-5	-	many
TGTGCCAGCAGCCAAGTACCCGGGGGCACGTACGAGCAGTACTTC	CASSQVPGGTYEQYF	TRBV4-2	TRBJ2-7	-	few
TGTGCCAGCTCACCCCCAGGGCGAGATACTAACTATGGCTACACCTTC	CASSPPGRDTNYGYTF	TRBV18	TRBJ1-2	-	many
TGTGCCACCAGCAGAGGACCGGACGTTACGCAGTATTTT	CATSRGPDVTQYF	TRBV15	TRBJ2-3	-	many
TGTGCCAGCAGCTTTGCGTGGGACAGTAACACTGAAGCTTTCTTT	CASSFAWDSNTEAFF	TRBV7-3	TRBJ1-1	TRBD1	-
TGTGCCAGCAGCTCCTTCCTAGCGGGAGCTAGCACAGATACGCAGTATTTT	CASSSFLAGASTDTQYF	TRBV13	TRBJ2-3	TRBD2	many
TGTGCCAGCAGCGTAGACGGGACCAAAAACATTCAGTACTTC	CASSVDGTKNIQYF	TRBV9	TRBJ2-4	-	-
TGTGCCAGCAGCCAAGGGACACGGAGCACAGATACGCAGTATTTT	CASSQGTRSTDTQYF	TRBV14	TRBJ2-3	-	many
TGTGCCACCAGCAGATACGGACAGGGGGCCTACGAGCAGTACTTC	CATSRYGQGAYEQYF	TRBV15	TRBJ2-7	TRBD1	many
TGTGCCAGCAGAAGAGAACAGGGTCCAGGGGATACGCAGTATTTT	CASRREQGPGDTQYF	TRBV2	TRBJ2-3	-	many
TGTGCCAGCAGCCCCCGGATTTCTACCTACTCCTACAATGAGCAGTTCTTC	CASSPRISTYSYNEQFF	TRBV9	TRBJ2-1	-	-
TGCAGTGCTAGAGAATACGGGTTACTCTATAATTCACCCCTCCACTTT	CSAREYGLLYNSPLHF	TRBV20-1	TRBJ1-6	-	many
TGTGCCAGCAGCACGCGTGCGGAGACCCAGTACTTC	CASSTRAETQYF	TRBV7-6	TRBJ2-5	-	many
TGTGCCAGCAGCTTGAGGACGGGACGAAACAATGAGCAGTTCTTC	CASSLRTGRNNEQFF	TRBV5-4	TRBJ2-1	-	-
TGTGCCAGCTCACCATTGGACCCCGCAGAAGAGACCCAGTACTTC	CASSPLDPAEETQYF	TRBV18	TRBJ2-5	-	many
TGTGCCAGCAGCGCAGGGGGGGCACCCTCCTACAATGAGCAGTTCTTC	CASSAGGAPSYNEQFF	TRBV9	TRBJ2-1	-	-
TGTGCCAGCAGCCCTGACTGGGGAGCCGGGGAGCTGTTTTTT	CASSPDWGAGELFF	TRBV7-2	TRBJ2-2	-	-
TGCGCCAGCAGCCAAGATGGCAGAGTGTCGGAGGAGCTGTTTTTT	CASSQDGRVSEELFF	TRBV4-3	TRBJ2-2	-	-
TGTGCCAGCAGCGCGAGGACAGGACAGGCTAACTATGGCTACACCTTC	CASSARTGQANYGYTF	TRBV9	TRBJ1-2	TRBD1	many
TGTGCCAGCAGCGACCATAGCTCCTATAATTCACCCCTCCACTTT	CASSDHSSYNSPLHF	TRBV3-1	TRBJ1-6	-	-
TGTGCCAGCAGCCAAAATTGGCGGACTAGGAGGTTCTTC	CASSQNWRTRRFF	TRBV14	TRBJ2-1	TRBD2	few
TGTGCCAGCAGCTTAACAGTCCAGAGCTACTATGGCTACACCTTC	CASSLTVQSYYGYTF	TRBV7-2	TRBJ1-2	-	many
TGTGCCAGCAGTTACGGAAATTCACCCCTCCACTTT	CASSYGNSPLHF	TRBV12-3/TRBV12-4	TRBJ1-6	-	many
TGCAGTGCTAGTCGCGACTCCGGGACCCAATCGGGGGAGACCCAGTACTTC	CSASRDSGTQSGETQYF	TRBV20-1	TRBJ2-5	-	many
TGTGCCAGCAGCCCACCAGCGGAGGGAAACAATGAGCAGTTCTTC	CASSPPAEGNNEQFF	TRBV28	TRBJ2-1	-	-
TGTGCCACCAGCAGAGATGGGTTCGCGAACACCGGGGAGCTGTTTTTT	CATSRDGFANTGELFF	TRBV15	TRBJ2-2	-	few
TGTGCCACCAGTGATAACCCCGGGACAGGGTCTACCTACGAGCAGTACTTC	CATSDNPGTGSTYEQYF	TRBV24-1	TRBJ2-7	TRBD1	many
TGTGCCAGCAGCTTAGTTAGGGGGACGAACACCGGGGAGCTGTTTTTT	CASSLVRGTNTGELFF	TRBV11-2	TRBJ2-2	-	-
TGCGCCAGCAGCTCCAGTTTATCGGGAAAGACCCAGTACTTC	CASSSSLSGKTQYF	TRBV5-1	TRBJ2-5	-	many
TGTGCCACCAGCAGAGTCCGGGAGAACGTCTACGAGCAGTACTTC	CATSRVRENVYEQYF	TRBV15	TRBJ2-7	-	many
TGTGCCAGCTCACCAATTTCGGGACAGGGTTTTACTTACGAGCAGTACTTC	CASSPISGQGFTYEQYF	TRBV18	TRBJ2-7	TRBD1	-
TGTGCCATCAGTGGGACTAGCGGAACTACGAATACGCAGTATTTT	CAISGTSGTTNTQYF	TRBV10-3	TRBJ2-3	TRBD2	many
TGTGCCAGCTCACTTATCCGGGACAGGGGAGTCTCATCCGAGCAGTACTTC	CASSLIRDRGVSSEQYF	TRBV18	TRBJ2-7	TRBD1	-
TGTGCCAGCTCAGGGTTAATTGAGCAGTTCTTC	CASSGLIEQFF	TRBV18	TRBJ2-1	-	many
TGTGCCAGCAGCCGAAGCGGGGGACAGGTGAACACTGAAGCTTTCTTT	CASSRSGGQVNTEAFF	TRBV6-1	TRBJ1-1	TRBD1	many
TGTGCCAGCAGCCCCTCTCTAGCGGGAGGGAGGGATACGCAGTATTTT	CASSPSLAGGRDTQYF	TRBV7-9	TRBJ2-3	TRBD2	-
TGTGCCAGCAGTTACTCGAGGCGAACTAGCGGGAGAGCAGATACGCAGTATTTT	CASSYSRRTSGRADTQYF	TRBV6-2/TRBV6-3	TRBJ2-3	TRBD2	many
TGCAGCGTTCCCATCGTCGACTATGGCTACACCTTC	CSVPIVDYGYTF	TRBV29-1	TRBJ1-2	-	-
TGTGCCAGCAGCTCGGGACTCTATAGCTCCTACGAGCAGTACTTC	CASSSGLYSSYEQYF	TRBV7-9	TRBJ2-7	-	few
TGTGCCAGCAGTTTCGGGGGAGAGGGGGGCGAGCAGTACTTC	CASSFGGEGGEQYF	TRBV28	TRBJ2-7	-	many
TGTGCCAGCAGCCGGGCCCTCTCTGGAAACACCATATATTTT	CASSRALSGNTIYF	TRBV5-6	TRBJ1-3	-	-
TGTGCCAGCAGCTTGGCCTTCGATGGCTACACCTTC	CASSLAFDGYTF	TRBV5-6	TRBJ1-2	-	-
TGCGCCAGCAGCGCAGGGACCACAGATACGCAGTATTTT	CASSAGTTDTQYF	TRBV5-1	TRBJ2-3	-	-
TGTGCCAGCAGGGACCGACACTCGGGCTACACCTTC	CASRDRHSGYTF	TRBV12-3/TRBV12-4	TRBJ1-2	-	many
TGTGCCAGCTCACCAGAGCCGGGGCGCGGAAACACTGAAGCTTTCTTT	CASSPEPGRGNTEAFF	TRBV18	TRBJ1-1	-	many
TGTGCCAGCAGTTTAAGTTCGGGAGCTGACAATGAGCAGTTCTTC	CASSLSSGADNEQFF	TRBV12-3/TRBV12-4	TRBJ2-1	-	many
TGTGCCAGCAGTTTAACAGGAGGGGGCGATGGCTACACCTTC	CASSLTGGGDGYTF	TRBV28	TRBJ1-2	TRBD1	many
TGTGCCACCAGTGATAATAGGCGAGGCTATGGCTACACCTTC	CATSDNRRGYGYTF	TRBV24-1	TRBJ1-2	-	-
TGTGCCGCCAGCAGAGAAATTGGGACCCCGCTTTACGAGCAGTACTTC	CAASREIGTPLYEQYF	TRBV15	TRBJ2-7	-	once
TGTGCCAGCAAAACAGGGAAGTCCTACGAGCAGTACTTC	CASKTGKSYEQYF	TRBV27	TRBJ2-7	-	-
TGTGCCACCAGTGATTCTGCTAGCGGGAGGGTGGACAATGAGCAGTTCTTC	CATSDSASGRVDNEQFF	TRBV24-1	TRBJ2-1	TRBD2	many
TGTGCCAGCAGCTCGCCGTCCCCTACCGGGGAGCTGTTTTTT	CASSSPSPTGELFF	TRBV7-3	TRBJ2-2	-	few
TGCAGTGCTAGAGCCTACGGGACTAGCTTCTACGAGCAGTACTTC	CSARAYGTSFYEQYF	TRBV20-1	TRBJ2-7	TRBD2	many